This TCR beta chain was captured by sequencing in a study of blood T cells in healthy people across ages. This CDR3 is built from 12 residues. The germline V gene has CDR1 DFQATT and CDR2 SNEGSKA (reference sequence). Trimming left V 3 bases short and J 7 bases short, with 13 bases between. This clonotype was seen more than once but under ten times. Alongside a J-beta primer mix, a sample-barcoded 5' primer served in a second PCR lasting roughly 6 to 11 cycles. Via MiXCR, TCRdb re-called the 5' RACE reads, giving one row per CDR3 protein. Here the sample spans about 780,000 distinct CDR3 sequences, roughly 26% being singletons. The sample was also linked to a second study, of T cells of mothers and their children. That paper adds: More than 5 children and their three healthy Caucasian mothers were the donors.

Sequences were obtained from blood. The source of this sequence is a boy between 5 and 17 years old in good health. V gene TRBV20-1 combines with J gene TRBJ2-7, with unresolved D. CDR3 nucleotide sequence: TGCAGTGCTAGTGATGGTTCGGGTGAGCAGTACTTC. Translated, it gives CSASDGSGEQYF.